This TCR beta chain originates from a study of human CD8 memory T cell subsets. Study-wide results and caveats: Beta chains of the T cell receptor were the only chains the study sequenced. Only a minimal degree of mutual overlap characterized stem-like memory and precursor exhausted T cell repertoires.

TCR beta was sequenced from UMI-tagged 5' RACE libraries. Original analysis: Each of the TCR beta libraries had somewhere between roughly 2,600 and 18,000 functional CDR3 beta clonotypes in it. TCRdb reworked the 5' RACE reads into one entry per CDR3 protein, no DNA. Clone size and V and J calls follow TCRdb, not the original study. The table counts some 3,700 distinct CDR3 sequences; about a fifth lies in the top ten. This clonotype is identified as medium-sized from frequency. Its cognate antigen is unknown. The PBMC were taken from buffy coats (from healthy donors). Germline V gene lookup returns CDR1 SGHVS and CDR2 FQNEAQ. CDR3 size: 13 residues.

The genes are TRBV7-8 and TRBJ1-1. This clonotype was sampled from a human donor in good health. Sequenced sample: CD8+ T cells from PBMCs. The CDR3 sequence: CASSYQQNTEAFF.